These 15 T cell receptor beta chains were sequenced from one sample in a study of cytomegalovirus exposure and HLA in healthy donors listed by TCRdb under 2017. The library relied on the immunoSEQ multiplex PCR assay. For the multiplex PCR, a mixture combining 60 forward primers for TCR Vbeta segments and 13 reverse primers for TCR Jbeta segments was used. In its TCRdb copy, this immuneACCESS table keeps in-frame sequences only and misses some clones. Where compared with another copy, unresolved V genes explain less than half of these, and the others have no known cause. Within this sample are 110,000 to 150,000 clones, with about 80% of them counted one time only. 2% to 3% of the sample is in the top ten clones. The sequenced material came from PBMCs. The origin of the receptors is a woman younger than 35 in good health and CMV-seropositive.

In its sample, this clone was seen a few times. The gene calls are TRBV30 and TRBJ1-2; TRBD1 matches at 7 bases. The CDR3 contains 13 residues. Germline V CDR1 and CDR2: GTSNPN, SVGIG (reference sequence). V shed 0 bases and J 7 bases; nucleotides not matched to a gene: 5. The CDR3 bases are TGTGCCTGGAGTGTAGGGGGCGGAGGTGGCTACACCTTC. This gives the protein CAWSVGGGGGYTF.

The CDR3 loop is CASSLVAGRGLTEAFF. CDR3 DNA: TGTGCCAGCAGCTTAGTTGCGGGGCGCGGCCTAACTGAAGCTTTCTTT. V is TRBV11-2 and J is TRBJ1-1, with a possible D match to TRBD1 (5 bases). The V gene lost 1 base and the J gene lost 5 bases, with 17 bases spanning the gap. This CDR3 has 16 residues. Germline loops: CDR1 SGHAT, CDR2 FQNNGV.

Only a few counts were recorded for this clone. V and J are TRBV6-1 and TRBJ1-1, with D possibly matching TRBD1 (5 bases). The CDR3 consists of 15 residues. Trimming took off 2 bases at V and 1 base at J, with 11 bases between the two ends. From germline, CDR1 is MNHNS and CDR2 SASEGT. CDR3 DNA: TGTGCCAGCAGTGAAATGGAGGGGACGAACACTGAAGCTTTCTTT. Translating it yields CASSEMEGTNTEAFF.

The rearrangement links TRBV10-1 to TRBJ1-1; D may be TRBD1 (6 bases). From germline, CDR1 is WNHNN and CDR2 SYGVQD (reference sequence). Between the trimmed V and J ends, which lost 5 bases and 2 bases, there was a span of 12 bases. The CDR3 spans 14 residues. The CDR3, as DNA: TGCGCCAGCAGTAAGACAGGACACAACACTGAAGCTTTCTTT. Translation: CASSKTGHNTEAFF.

Here the CDR3 reads CASSLRGQGARVGTEAFF. The CDR3 bases are TGTGCCAGCAGTTTAAGGGGACAGGGGGCGCGGGTGGGCACTGAAGCTTTCTTT. This chain links TRBV27 with TRBJ1-1; the match to TRBD1 covers 12 bases. The junction had 11 bases not matched to a gene; V was cut back by 2 bases and J by 4 bases. This CDR3 contains 18 residues. The V gene's germline CDR1 is MNHEY and CDR2 SMNVEV (reference sequence).

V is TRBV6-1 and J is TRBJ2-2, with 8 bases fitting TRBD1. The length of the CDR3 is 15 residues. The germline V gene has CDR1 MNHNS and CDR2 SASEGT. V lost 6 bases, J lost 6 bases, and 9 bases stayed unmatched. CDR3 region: CASSQQGGSAGELFF. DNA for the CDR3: TGTGCCAGCAGCCAACAGGGGGGTAGTGCCGGGGAGCTGTTTTTT.

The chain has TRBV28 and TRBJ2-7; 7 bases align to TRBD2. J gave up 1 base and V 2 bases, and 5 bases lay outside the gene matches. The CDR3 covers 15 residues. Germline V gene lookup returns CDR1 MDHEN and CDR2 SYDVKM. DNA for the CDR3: TGTGCCAGCAGTTTAGGGGGGGGAGCGTCCTACGAGCAGTACTTC. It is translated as CASSLGGGASYEQYF.

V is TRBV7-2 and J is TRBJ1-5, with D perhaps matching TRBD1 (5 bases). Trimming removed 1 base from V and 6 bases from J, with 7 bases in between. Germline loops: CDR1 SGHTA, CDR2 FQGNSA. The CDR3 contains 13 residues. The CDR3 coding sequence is TGTGCCAGCAGCTTAGAGGGGTCTCAGCCCCAGCATTTT. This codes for CASSLEGSQPQHF.

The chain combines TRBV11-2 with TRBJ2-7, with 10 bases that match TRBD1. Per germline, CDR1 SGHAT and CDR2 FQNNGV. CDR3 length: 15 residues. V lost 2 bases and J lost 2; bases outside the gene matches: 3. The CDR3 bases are TGTGCCAGCAGCTTATGGACAGGGGGGACCTACGAGCAGTACTTC. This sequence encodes CASSLWTGGTYEQYF.

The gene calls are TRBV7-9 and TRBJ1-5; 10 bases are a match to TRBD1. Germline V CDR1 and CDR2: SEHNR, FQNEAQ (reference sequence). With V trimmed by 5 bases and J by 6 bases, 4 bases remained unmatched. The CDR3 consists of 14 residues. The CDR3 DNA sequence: TGTGCCAGCAGCGACGGACAGGGGGTTCAGCCCCAGCATTTT. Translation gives CASSDGQGVQPQHF.

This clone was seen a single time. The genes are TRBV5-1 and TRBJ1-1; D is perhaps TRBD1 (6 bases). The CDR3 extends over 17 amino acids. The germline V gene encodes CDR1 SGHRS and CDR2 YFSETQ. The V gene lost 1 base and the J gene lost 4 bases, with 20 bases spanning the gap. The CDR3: CASSLLGGAISSTEAFF. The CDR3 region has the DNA TGCGCCAGCAGCTTGTTAGGGGGGGCGATTTCCAGCACTGAAGCTTTCTTT.

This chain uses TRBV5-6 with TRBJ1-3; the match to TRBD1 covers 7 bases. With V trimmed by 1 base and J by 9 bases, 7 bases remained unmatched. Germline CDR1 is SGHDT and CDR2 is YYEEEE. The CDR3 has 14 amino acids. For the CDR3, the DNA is TGTGCCAGCAGCTTGCTCCTCCAGGGGGGCACCATATATTTT. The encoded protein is CASSLLLQGGTIYF.

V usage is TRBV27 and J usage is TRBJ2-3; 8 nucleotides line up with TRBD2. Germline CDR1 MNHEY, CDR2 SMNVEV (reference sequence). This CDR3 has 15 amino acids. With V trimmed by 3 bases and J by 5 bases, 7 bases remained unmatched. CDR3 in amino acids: CASSFGLAGGDTQYF. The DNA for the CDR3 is TGTGCCAGCAGTTTTGGCCTAGCGGGCGGAGATACGCAGTATTTT.

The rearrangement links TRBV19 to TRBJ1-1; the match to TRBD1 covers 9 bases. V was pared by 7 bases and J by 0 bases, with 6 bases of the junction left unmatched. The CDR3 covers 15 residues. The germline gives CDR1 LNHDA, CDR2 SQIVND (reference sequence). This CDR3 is CASKAGDRVNTEAFF. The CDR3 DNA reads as TGTGCCAGTAAGGCGGGGGACAGGGTGAACACTGAAGCTTTCTTT.

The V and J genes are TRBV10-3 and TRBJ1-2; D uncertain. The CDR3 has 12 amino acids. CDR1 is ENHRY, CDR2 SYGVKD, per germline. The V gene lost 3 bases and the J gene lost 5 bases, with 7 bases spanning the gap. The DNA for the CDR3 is TGTGCCATCAGTGAAGCCTCTTATGGCTACACCTTC. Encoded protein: CAISEASYGYTF.